This T cell receptor beta chain was documented in a study of cytomegalovirus exposure and HLA in healthy donors. Study observations and caveats: The listing of roughly 160 TCR beta chains classed them as cytomegalovirus-associated. In an earlier analysis, in 620 or so donors, most V segments appeared productive either ~87% or ~30% of the time. Only CMV serostatus was available as immune exposure information.

Germline lookup yields CDR1 SNHLY and CDR2 FYNNEI. J was trimmed by 0 bases and V by 7 bases; bases with no gene match: 8. This CDR3 spans 15 amino acids. This clone has only a few counts. Its antigen is unknown. Vbeta (60) and Jbeta (13) primers were used in the PCR. Profiled with immunoSEQ multiplex PCR; TCRdb holds only in-frame clones, not every one. The sample lists about 250,000 clones; 80% to 90% were seen once. This chain uses TRBV2 with TRBJ2-5, with 7 positions matching TRBD2. The source of this sequence is a girl aged 2 to 10 in good health and CMV-seronegative. Sequencing was performed on PBMCs. Written as DNA, the CDR3 is TGTGCCAGCACACGCGAAGCGGGGTACCAAGAGACCCAGTACTTC. Translated: CASTREAGYQETQYF.